The text below deals with one TCR beta chain. In its sample, this clonotype was seen many times. Its antigen is still unknown. No base quality information exists; no much larger clone differs at one position. This specimen belongs to a study of T cell repertoires in cytomegalovirus infection (dated by TCRdb to between 2018 and 2020). For the study in its entirety: Donor HLA type was relevant to the analysis, as public TCR beta signatures indicated carriage of CMV infection together with the matching HLA type. What the authors observed across the whole study: The ex vivo response was dominated by HLA-C-restricted CMV-specific TCR beta clonotypes, and the single most frequent clonotype in two of eight donors was supplied by these HLA-C-restricted clonotypes. Cumulative frequency of public TCR beta family members discriminated carriers of CMV infection plus the relevant HLA type in this cohort and an independent approximately 370-donor cohort.

TCRdb records Illumina HiSeq 1500 as the sequencer. TCRdb passed the public sequencing reads through fastp at Q25 and MiXCR, retaining productive beta sequences. Every distinct CDR3 protein forms one entry, paired with its most common genes and DNA. The sample contains almost 550,000 distinct CDR3 sequences, 16% of them found a single time. Jointly, the top ten make up more than 20% of the sample. V lost 1 base and J lost 9 bases, and the count of bases not matched to a germline gene is 8. The CDR3 runs 15 amino acids, cysteine and phenylalanine included. Kept here is only the CDR3 DNA, which spans 45 bases and is read in frame from base 1. According to the germline V gene (reference sequence), CDR1 reads MNHEY and CDR2 reads SMNVEV.

The chain is encoded by TRBV27 joined to TRBJ2-1; TRBD2 lines up with 8 middle nucleotides. Sequencing was performed on CD8+ T cells from PBMCs. The clonotype comes from a human donor in good health (CMV status not recorded). Some clones in this sample may be carry-over from other donors' samples. The bases read TGTGCCAGCAGTTTATACACGGGAGGGCCCGGTGAGCAGTTCTTC. It translates as CASSLYTGGPGEQFF.